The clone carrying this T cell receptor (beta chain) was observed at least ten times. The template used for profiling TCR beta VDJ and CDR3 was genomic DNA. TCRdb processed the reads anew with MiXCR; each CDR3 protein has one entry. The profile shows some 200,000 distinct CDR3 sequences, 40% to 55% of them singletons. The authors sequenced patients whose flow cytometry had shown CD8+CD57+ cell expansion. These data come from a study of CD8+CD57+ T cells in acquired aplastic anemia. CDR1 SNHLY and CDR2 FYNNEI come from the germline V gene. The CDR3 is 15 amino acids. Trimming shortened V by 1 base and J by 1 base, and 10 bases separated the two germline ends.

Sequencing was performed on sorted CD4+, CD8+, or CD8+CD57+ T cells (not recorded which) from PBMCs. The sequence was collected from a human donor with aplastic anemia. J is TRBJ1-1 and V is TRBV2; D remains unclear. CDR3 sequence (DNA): TGTGCCAGCAGTGAAGGCTTAGACGGGAACACTGAAGCTTTCTTT. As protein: CASSEGLDGNTEAFF.